This is a list of T cell receptor beta chains from one sample in a study of blood T cell repertoires in COVID-19. Clones were sequenced by immunoSEQ multiplex PCR, and TCRdb holds only the in-frame ones, with some missing. Among 200,000 to 250,000 clones, about 81% were seen once, and the ten largest hold less than 9.5%. Sequenced sample: peripheral blood. All receptors come from a woman over 75 with COVID-19, enrolled during active disease. The CDR3 runs from the conserved cysteine through the conserved F or W. D genes are given only for firm matches. Some rows have no size entry. The others give once, few or many, or a class for an expanded clone.

size	D	J	V	length	DNA	CDR3
.	TRBD1	TRBJ2-2	TRBV7-2	16	TGTGCCAGCAGCCCTACTGGACAGGGAGTCGGCGGGGAGCTGTTTTTT	CASSPTGQGVGGELFF
.	.	TRBJ1-2	TRBV27	13	TGTGCCAGCAGTCTTACCCGGAACTATGGCTACACCTTC	CASSLTRNYGYTF
.	.	TRBJ2-3	TRBV5-4	15	TGTGCCAGCAGCTTGGCCGGGTCGCGCACAGATACGCAGTATTTT	CASSLAGSRTDTQYF
.	.	TRBJ1-4	TRBV4-1	20	TGCGCCAGCCGCCGGGGACGGAGGGGAGGTGGTATGGAGGCTAATGAAAAACTGTTTTTT	CASRRGRRGGGMEANEKLFF
.	TRBD2	TRBJ2-1	TRBV7-3	15	TGTGCCAGCAGCTCGACTAGCCCTCTCCACAATGAGCAGTTCTTC	CASSSTSPLHNEQFF
.	TRBD1	TRBJ1-6	TRBV30	13	TGTGCCTGGAGTGGACAGGGGGCCTCACCCCTCCACTTT	CAWSGQGASPLHF
.	TRBD2	TRBJ2-5	TRBV10-2	16	TGCGCCAGCAGTGAGGGGACTAGCGGGAGGCGGGAGACCCAGTACTTC	CASSEGTSGRRETQYF
.	TRBD1	TRBJ1-4	TRBV6-5	15	TGTGCCAGCAGTTTGCGACAGGGGCCCAATGAAAAACTGTTTTTT	CASSLRQGPNEKLFF
.	.	TRBJ1-2	TRBV10-2	15	TGCGCCAGCAAATCCGGGGGGAGGGGCGAAGATGGCTACACCTTC	CASKSGGRGEDGYTF
.	.	TRBJ2-7	TRBV11-3	15	TGTGCCAGCAGTTTCCCTCTAGCTAGAGTGGGAGAGCAGTACTTC	CASSFPLARVGEQYF
.	TRBD2	TRBJ2-7	TRBV28	14	TGTGCCAGCATCGGGGGGGGCAGATCCTACGAGCAGTACTTC	CASIGGGRSYEQYF
once	TRBD2	TRBJ2-1	TRBV29-1	12	TGCGCGACTAGCGGGGCTTACAATGAGCAGTTCTTC	CATSGAYNEQFF
.	.	TRBJ1-2	TRBV10-3	13	TGTGCCATCAGCGCGGGGGGCGGCTATGGCTACACCTTC	CAISAGGGYGYTF
few	.	TRBJ1-1	TRBV18	13	TGTGCCAGCTCACCACCTATGGACAGTGAAGCTTTCTTT	CASSPPMDSEAFF
.	.	TRBJ1-4	TRBV5-1	14	TGCGCCAGCAGGCCAGGGCAAACTAATGAAAAACTGTTTTTT	CASRPGQTNEKLFF
few	.	TRBJ2-7	TRBV30	12	TGTGCCTGGACCCGCGGTGCCTACGAGCAGTACTTC	CAWTRGAYEQYF
once	.	TRBJ1-3	TRBV28	15	TGTGCCAGCAGTTTTTCGCGCCTCTCTGGAAACACCATATATTTT	CASSFSRLSGNTIYF
.	TRBD1	TRBJ1-2	TRBV19	12	TGTGCCAGCCGGGACAGGGGGTATGGCTACACCTTC	CASRDRGYGYTF
.	.	TRBJ1-5	TRBV21-1	16	TGTGCCAGCAGCAAAGATGGTGGAGATAGCAATCAGCCCCAGCATTTT	CASSKDGGDSNQPQHF
.	.	TRBJ2-7	TRBV5-4	14	TGTGCCAGCAGCTCTCGCGAACCCCCCTACGAGCAGTACTTC	CASSSREPPYEQYF
.	.	TRBJ1-1	TRBV5-1	16	TGCGCCAGCAGCTTGGCCCCCCCCGGGGTAAGCACTGAAGCTTTCTTT	CASSLAPPGVSTEAFF
.	TRBD1	TRBJ1-3	TRBV18	14	TGTGCCAGCTCATCGGACAGGGCTGGAAACACCATATATTTT	CASSSDRAGNTIYF
.	.	TRBJ2-5	TRBV6-4	14	TGTGCCAGCAGCCACCGGGTCCCTAAAGAGACCCAGTACTTC	CASSHRVPKETQYF
.	.	TRBJ1-5	TRBV5-1	14	TGCGCCAGCAGCTTGGAAGGGGGGGATCAGCCCCAGCATTTT	CASSLEGGDQPQHF
.	TRBD1	TRBJ2-1	TRBV20-1	14	TGCAGTGCTAGTTCCAGGGGGAGATACAATGAGCAGTTCTTC	CSASSRGRYNEQFF
.	.	TRBJ1-1	TRBV27	13	TGTGCCAGCAGTTCCTACAGGCTCACTGAAGCTTTCTTT	CASSSYRLTEAFF
.	.	TRBJ2-7	TRBV4-3	11	TGCGTCCATGAAGGGGACTACGAGCAGTACTTC	CVHEGDYEQYF
.	.	TRBJ1-4	TRBV5-1	14	TGCGCCAGCAGCTTGGACACAACTAATGAAAAACTGTTTTTT	CASSLDTTNEKLFF
.	TRBD2	TRBJ2-1	TRBV11-2	16	TGTGCCAGCAGCCCACTAGCGGGGAACTCCTACAATGAGCAGTTCTTC	CASSPLAGNSYNEQFF
.	.	TRBJ1-1	TRBV20-1	11	TGCAGTGCTAGAACAGGGCCCCAAGCTTTCTTT	CSARTGPQAFF
.	TRBD2	TRBJ2-3	TRBV4-1	19	TGCGCCAGCAGCCAACGACTAGCGCGAGAATCTCCCACCACAGATACGCAGTATTTT	CASSQRLARESPTTDTQYF
once	TRBD1	TRBJ1-1	TRBV5-7	14	TGTGCCAGCAGCTTGGATCGACAGGGCGTTGAAGCTTTCTTT	CASSLDRQGVEAFF
.	.	TRBJ2-2	TRBV5-1	15	TGCGCCAGCAGCTTGGAACAGGCGAACACCGGGGAGCTGTTTTTT	CASSLEQANTGELFF
.	TRBD2	TRBJ2-1	TRBV4-1	15	TGCGCCAGCAGCCTCCCTAGCGGGTCATCGAATGAGCAGTTCTTC	CASSLPSGSSNEQFF
.	.	TRBJ1-5	TRBV7-9	14	TGTGCCAGCAGCTCCGACGGGAGCAATCAGCCCCAGCATTTT	CASSSDGSNQPQHF
few	.	TRBJ1-2	TRBV30	14	TGTGCCTGGAGTTCTGGGGTGGGGACTTATGGCTACACCTTC	CAWSSGVGTYGYTF
.	TRBD2	TRBJ2-5	TRBV5-8	17	TGTGCCAGCAGCGTAAGGATTGGCCTGCGGGGGAGGGAGACCCAGTACTTC	CASSVRIGLRGRETQYF
.	TRBD2	TRBJ2-7	TRBV12-3/TRBV12-4	13	TGTGCCAGCAGCCCCGGGACTAGTAACGAGCAGTACTTC	CASSPGTSNEQYF
.	TRBD2	TRBJ2-3	TRBV6-2/TRBV6-3	17	TGTGCCAGCAGTTACCTCCTGACTAGCGCCTACACAGATACGCAGTATTTT	CASSYLLTSAYTDTQYF
few	.	TRBJ1-2	TRBV30	13	TGTGCCTGGAGTGGAGGGGGATACTATGGCTACACCTTC	CAWSGGGYYGYTF
.	.	TRBJ2-5	TRBV18	13	TGTGCCAGCTCACCACGCAGGGGTGAGACCCAGTACTTC	CASSPRRGETQYF
.	TRBD2	TRBJ2-7	TRBV27	13	TGTGCCAGCAAAGGACTAGCTGTTCGCGAGCAGTACTTC	CASKGLAVREQYF
.	.	TRBJ2-1	TRBV7-6	13	TGTGCCAGCAATCCGGGGGGCCACAATGAGCAGTTCTTC	CASNPGGHNEQFF
few	TRBD1	TRBJ1-2	TRBV7-9	13	TGTGCCAGCAGCCGGGGACAGGGATCTGGCTACACCTTC	CASSRGQGSGYTF
.	.	TRBJ1-3	TRBV27	13	TGTGCCAGCAGTTCTCGGTCTGGAAACACCATATATTTT	CASSSRSGNTIYF
.	.	TRBJ1-2	TRBV7-2	12	TGTGCCAGCAGCTTAATGCAGTATGGCTACACCTTC	CASSLMQYGYTF
.	.	TRBJ2-5	TRBV5-1	15	TGCGCCAGCAGTCCCGGACAGTCTTACCAAGAGACCCAGTACTTC	CASSPGQSYQETQYF
.	TRBD1	TRBJ1-6	TRBV11-1	16	TGTGCCAGCAGCTCCGCTGACAGGGGTTATAATTCACCCCTCCACTTT	CASSSADRGYNSPLHF